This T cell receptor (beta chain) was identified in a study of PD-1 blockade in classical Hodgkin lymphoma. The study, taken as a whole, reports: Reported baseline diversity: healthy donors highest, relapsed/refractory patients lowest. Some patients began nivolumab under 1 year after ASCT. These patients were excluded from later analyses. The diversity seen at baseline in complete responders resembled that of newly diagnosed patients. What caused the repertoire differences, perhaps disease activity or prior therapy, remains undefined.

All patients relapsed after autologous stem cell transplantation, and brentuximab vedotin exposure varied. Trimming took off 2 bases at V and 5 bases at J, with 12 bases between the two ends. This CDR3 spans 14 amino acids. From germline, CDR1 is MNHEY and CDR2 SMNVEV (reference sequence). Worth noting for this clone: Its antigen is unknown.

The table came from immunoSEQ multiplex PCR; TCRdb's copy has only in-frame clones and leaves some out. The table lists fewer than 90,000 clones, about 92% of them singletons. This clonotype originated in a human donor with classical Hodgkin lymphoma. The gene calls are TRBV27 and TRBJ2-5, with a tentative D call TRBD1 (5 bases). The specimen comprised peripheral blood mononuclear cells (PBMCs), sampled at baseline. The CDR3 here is CASSLQGSWETQYF. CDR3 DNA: TGTGCCAGCAGTTTACAGGGTTCCTGGGAGACCCAGTACTTC.